The rows below give T cell receptor beta chains drawn from one sample of a study of T cell responses to AZD1222 COVID-19 vaccine. Using immunoSEQ multiplex PCR, the repertoire was profiled, and TCRdb retains in-frame clones only, with some absent. The data show about 140,000 clones, 91% seen once. The input for sequencing was peripheral blood, taken on day 0 of AZD1222 vaccination. The source of these receptors is an adult in good health. CDR3s include the opening cysteine and the closing phenylalanine or tryptophan. Each record gives: D gene, clone size, V gene, J gene, CDR3 protein, CDR3 DNA. D genes are given only for firm matches. Not all rows give a size; the values are once, few, many and, for expanded clones, a class.

D gene: .
clone size: .
V gene: TRBV2
J gene: TRBJ2-5
CDR3 protein: CASRKAETQYF
CDR3 DNA: TGTGCCAGCAGAAAGGCAGAGACCCAGTACTTC

D gene: .
clone size: once
V gene: TRBV3-1/TRBV3-2
J gene: TRBJ1-6
CDR3 protein: CASSHLRQGPFNSPLHF
CDR3 DNA: TGTGCCAGCAGCCATTTGCGGCAGGGCCCCTTTAATTCACCCCTCCACTTT

D gene: .
clone size: once
V gene: TRBV27
J gene: TRBJ2-1
CDR3 protein: CASSLSIWNEQFF
CDR3 DNA: TGTGCCAGCAGTTTATCGATCTGGAATGAGCAGTTCTTC

D gene: .
clone size: once
V gene: TRBV30
J gene: TRBJ1-1
CDR3 protein: CAWSSSGRTEAFF
CDR3 DNA: TGTGCCTGGAGCTCTTCAGGGAGAACTGAAGCTTTCTTT

D gene: .
clone size: .
V gene: TRBV6-5
J gene: TRBJ1-2
CDR3 protein: CASSYSSGWGYTF
CDR3 DNA: TGTGCCAGCAGTTACTCGTCGGGATGGGGCTACACCTTC

D gene: .
clone size: .
V gene: TRBV5-1
J gene: TRBJ2-5
CDR3 protein: CASSFQGGLTRETQYF
CDR3 DNA: TGCGCCAGCAGCTTCCAGGGTGGCCTTACTCGGGAGACCCAGTACTTC

D gene: .
clone size: .
V gene: TRBV30
J gene: TRBJ2-7
CDR3 protein: CAWSVIGGLGEQYF
CDR3 DNA: TGTGCCTGGAGTGTAATTGGGGGGCTCGGCGAGCAGTACTTC

D gene: .
clone size: .
V gene: TRBV24-1
J gene: TRBJ2-1
CDR3 protein: CATSDTGTTSYNEQFF
CDR3 DNA: TGTGCCACCAGTGATACCGGGACGACCTCCTACAATGAGCAGTTCTTC

D gene: .
clone size: .
V gene: TRBV28
J gene: TRBJ1-5
CDR3 protein: CASSRRQIGSGNQPQHF
CDR3 DNA: TGTGCCAGCAGTAGAAGACAGATCGGGTCGGGCAATCAGCCCCAGCATTTT

D gene: TRBD2
clone size: .
V gene: TRBV7-3
J gene: TRBJ2-1
CDR3 protein: CASSLTRLAGYNEQFF
CDR3 DNA: TGTGCCAGCAGCTTAACAAGACTAGCTGGCTACAATGAGCAGTTCTTC

D gene: .
clone size: .
V gene: TRBV29-1
J gene: TRBJ1-2
CDR3 protein: CSAQPQGLEGYTF
CDR3 DNA: TGCAGCGCCCAACCACAGGGACTGGAGGGCTACACCTTC

D gene: .
clone size: .
V gene: TRBV19
J gene: TRBJ1-5
CDR3 protein: CASRGQGGQPQHF
CDR3 DNA: TGTGCCAGTAGGGGGCAGGGCGGTCAGCCCCAGCATTTT

D gene: .
clone size: few
V gene: TRBV28
J gene: TRBJ1-2
CDR3 protein: CASSLSGYTF
CDR3 DNA: TGTGCCAGCAGTTTGAGTGGCTACACCTTC

D gene: .
clone size: .
V gene: TRBV10-1
J gene: TRBJ2-2
CDR3 protein: CASRGGSNTGELFF
CDR3 DNA: TGCGCCAGCAGGGGAGGCAGTAACACCGGGGAGCTGTTTTTT

D gene: TRBD1
clone size: .
V gene: TRBV6-5
J gene: TRBJ2-7
CDR3 protein: CATMDRNYEQYF
CDR3 DNA: TGTGCCACCATGGACAGGAACTACGAGCAGTACTTC

D gene: .
clone size: .
V gene: TRBV6-2/TRBV6-3
J gene: TRBJ1-6
CDR3 protein: CASSYGGYYSPLHF
CDR3 DNA: TGTGCCAGCAGTTACGGGGGTTATTATTCACCCCTCCACTTT

D gene: .
clone size: .
V gene: TRBV6-2/TRBV6-3
J gene: TRBJ1-5
CDR3 protein: CASSYKGSNQPQHF
CDR3 DNA: TGTGCCAGCAGTTACAAGGGAAGCAATCAGCCCCAGCATTTT

D gene: .
clone size: .
V gene: TRBV6-4
J gene: TRBJ2-6
CDR3 protein: CASSTDPLSSGANVLTF
CDR3 DNA: TGTGCCAGCAGCACAGACCCCCTCAGCTCTGGGGCCAACGTCCTGACTTTC

D gene: TRBD2
clone size: .
V gene: TRBV27
J gene: TRBJ2-1
CDR3 protein: CASTTYSGGRNEQFF
CDR3 DNA: TGTGCCAGCACAACTTATAGCGGGGGGCGTAATGAGCAGTTCTTC

D gene: .
clone size: .
V gene: TRBV11-3
J gene: TRBJ2-5
CDR3 protein: CASRSTGTETQYF
CDR3 DNA: TGTGCCAGCAGGAGTACAGGGACAGAGACCCAGTACTTC

D gene: .
clone size: .
V gene: TRBV7-2
J gene: TRBJ1-5
CDR3 protein: CASSLRRGSPQHF
CDR3 DNA: TGTGCCAGCAGCTTAAGGAGGGGCTCCCCCCAGCATTTT

D gene: .
clone size: few
V gene: TRBV5-1
J gene: TRBJ2-2
CDR3 protein: CASSYGMAGELFF
CDR3 DNA: TGCGCCAGCAGCTACGGGATGGCCGGGGAGCTGTTTTTT

D gene: TRBD1
clone size: .
V gene: TRBV5-8
J gene: TRBJ1-2
CDR3 protein: CASSLGTGTVYYGYTF
CDR3 DNA: TGTGCCAGCAGCTTGGGGACAGGGACCGTGTACTATGGCTACACCTTC

D gene: TRBD1
clone size: once
V gene: TRBV9
J gene: TRBJ1-1
CDR3 protein: CASSVSHDRGPEAFF
CDR3 DNA: TGTGCCAGCAGCGTGTCCCACGACAGGGGTCCTGAAGCTTTCTTT

D gene: .
clone size: .
V gene: TRBV2
J gene: TRBJ1-4
CDR3 protein: CASRYDRPTDEKLFF
CDR3 DNA: TGTGCCAGCAGGTACGACAGGCCAACCGATGAAAAACTGTTTTTT

D gene: .
clone size: .
V gene: TRBV19
J gene: TRBJ1-2
CDR3 protein: CASSTSRQNYGYTF
CDR3 DNA: TGTGCCAGTAGTACCTCGAGGCAGAACTATGGCTACACCTTC

D gene: .
clone size: .
V gene: TRBV18
J gene: TRBJ2-3
CDR3 protein: CASSHSQREFTDTQYF
CDR3 DNA: TGTGCCAGCTCACACTCACAGAGGGAATTCACAGATACGCAGTATTTT

D gene: .
clone size: .
V gene: TRBV9
J gene: TRBJ1-1
CDR3 protein: CASSVGQANTEAFF
CDR3 DNA: TGTGCCAGCAGCGTGGGCCAAGCGAACACTGAAGCTTTCTTT

D gene: .
clone size: .
V gene: TRBV5-6
J gene: TRBJ2-7
CDR3 protein: CASSLEGFYYEQYF
CDR3 DNA: TGTGCCAGCAGCTTGGAAGGGTTTTACTACGAGCAGTACTTC

D gene: .
clone size: .
V gene: TRBV7-2
J gene: TRBJ1-4
CDR3 protein: CASSPQGTRIGTNEKLFF
CDR3 DNA: TGTGCCAGCAGCCCGCAAGGCACACGCATTGGGACTAATGAAAAACTGTTTTTT

D gene: TRBD1
clone size: .
V gene: TRBV29-1
J gene: TRBJ1-1
CDR3 protein: CSVRGRLNTEAFF
CDR3 DNA: TGCAGCGTAAGGGGGCGTCTGAACACTGAAGCTTTCTTT

D gene: .
clone size: .
V gene: TRBV28
J gene: TRBJ1-5
CDR3 protein: CASSSQDFYSNQPQHF
CDR3 DNA: TGTGCCAGCAGTTCGCAGGACTTTTATAGCAATCAGCCCCAGCATTTT

D gene: .
clone size: .
V gene: TRBV6-6
J gene: TRBJ1-4
CDR3 protein: CASSPKLRQATNEKLFF
CDR3 DNA: TGTGCCAGCAGTCCTAAACTCAGACAGGCAACTAATGAAAAACTGTTTTTT

D gene: .
clone size: .
V gene: TRBV7-9
J gene: TRBJ2-7
CDR3 protein: CASTSGTPYEQYF
CDR3 DNA: TGTGCCAGTACGTCCGGGACTCCCTACGAGCAGTACTTC

D gene: TRBD1
clone size: .
V gene: TRBV7-9
J gene: TRBJ2-3
CDR3 protein: CASSLDRGSDTQYF
CDR3 DNA: TGTGCCAGCAGCTTAGACAGGGGGTCAGATACGCAGTATTTT

D gene: .
clone size: .
V gene: TRBV5-1
J gene: TRBJ1-1
CDR3 protein: CASSLGGMGTEAFF
CDR3 DNA: TGCGCCAGCAGCTTGGGGGGTATGGGGACTGAAGCTTTCTTT

D gene: .
clone size: .
V gene: TRBV28
J gene: TRBJ2-5
CDR3 protein: CAVQGWETQYF
CDR3 DNA: TGTGCCGTACAGGGTTGGGAGACCCAGTACTTC

D gene: .
clone size: .
V gene: TRBV28
J gene: TRBJ1-3
CDR3 protein: CASSLWGTDSGNTIYF
CDR3 DNA: TGTGCCAGCAGTTTATGGGGCACGGACTCTGGAAACACCATATATTTT

D gene: .
clone size: .
V gene: TRBV12-5
J gene: TRBJ2-1
CDR3 protein: CASGRLGYNEQFF
CDR3 DNA: TGTGCTAGTGGCAGGTTAGGTTACAATGAGCAGTTCTTC

D gene: .
clone size: .
V gene: TRBV6-5
J gene: TRBJ2-3
CDR3 protein: CASRLSLGDTQYF
CDR3 DNA: TGTGCCAGCAGGCTCTCCTTGGGAGATACGCAGTATTTT

D gene: .
clone size: .
V gene: TRBV7-9
J gene: TRBJ2-7
CDR3 protein: CASSSGFTGRGEQYF
CDR3 DNA: TGTGCCAGCAGCTCAGGCTTTACAGGGAGAGGCGAGCAGTACTTC

D gene: .
clone size: .
V gene: TRBV6-2/TRBV6-3
J gene: TRBJ2-1
CDR3 protein: CASSTGPYNEQFF
CDR3 DNA: TGTGCCAGCAGCACTGGTCCCTACAATGAGCAGTTCTTC

D gene: TRBD1
clone size: .
V gene: TRBV7-6
J gene: TRBJ2-3
CDR3 protein: CASSFTNGQGTQYF
CDR3 DNA: TGTGCCAGCAGCTTTACGAACGGACAGGGGACGCAGTATTTT

D gene: TRBD2
clone size: .
V gene: TRBV4-2
J gene: TRBJ2-7
CDR3 protein: CASSQDRASGAYEQYF
CDR3 DNA: TGTGCCAGCAGCCAAGATCGAGCTAGCGGGGCCTACGAGCAGTACTTC